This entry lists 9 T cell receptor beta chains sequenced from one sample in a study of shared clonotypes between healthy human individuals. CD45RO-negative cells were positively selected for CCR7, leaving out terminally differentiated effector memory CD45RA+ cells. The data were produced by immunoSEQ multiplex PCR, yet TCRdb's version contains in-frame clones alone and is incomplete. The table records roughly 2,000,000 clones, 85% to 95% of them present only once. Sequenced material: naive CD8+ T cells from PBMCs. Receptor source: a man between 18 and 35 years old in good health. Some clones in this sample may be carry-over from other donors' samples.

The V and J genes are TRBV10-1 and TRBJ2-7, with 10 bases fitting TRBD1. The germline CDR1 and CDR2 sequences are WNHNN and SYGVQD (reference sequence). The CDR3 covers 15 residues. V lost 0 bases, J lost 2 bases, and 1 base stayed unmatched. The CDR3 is CASSESGTGAYEQYF. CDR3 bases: TGCGCCAGCAGTGAGTCGGGGACAGGGGCCTACGAGCAGTACTTC.

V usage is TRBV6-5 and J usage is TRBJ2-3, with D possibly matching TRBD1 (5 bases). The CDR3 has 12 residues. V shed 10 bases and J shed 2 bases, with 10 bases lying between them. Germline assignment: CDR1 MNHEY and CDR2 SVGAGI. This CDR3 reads CATGSTTDTQYF. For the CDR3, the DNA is TGTGCCACAGGGTCCACCACAGATACGCAGTATTTT.

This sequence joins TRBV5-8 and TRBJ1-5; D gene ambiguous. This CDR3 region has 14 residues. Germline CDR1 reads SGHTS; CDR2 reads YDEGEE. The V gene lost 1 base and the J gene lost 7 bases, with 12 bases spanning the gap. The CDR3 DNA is TGTGCCAGCAGCTTGAGAGGGTTTCCGCAGCCCCAGCATTTT. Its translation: CASSLRGFPQPQHF. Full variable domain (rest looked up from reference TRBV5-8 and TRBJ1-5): EAGVTQSPTHLIKTRGQQATLRCSPISGHTSVYWYQQALGLGLQFLLWYDEGEERNRGNFPPRFSGRQFPNYSSELNVNALELEDSALYLCASSLRGFPQPQHFGDGTRLSIL.

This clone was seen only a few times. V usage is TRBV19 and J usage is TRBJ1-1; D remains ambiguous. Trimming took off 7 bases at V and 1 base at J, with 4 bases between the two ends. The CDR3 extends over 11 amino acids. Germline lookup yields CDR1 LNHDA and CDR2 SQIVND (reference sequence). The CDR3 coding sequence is TGTGCCAGTACCTGGAACACTGAAGCTTTCTTT. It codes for CASTWNTEAFF.

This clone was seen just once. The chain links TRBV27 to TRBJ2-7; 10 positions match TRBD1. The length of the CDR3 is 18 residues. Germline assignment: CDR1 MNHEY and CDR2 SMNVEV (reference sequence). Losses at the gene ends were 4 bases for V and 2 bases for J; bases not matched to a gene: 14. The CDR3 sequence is CASSSHQIPGQGTYEQYF. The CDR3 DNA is TGTGCCAGCAGTTCACACCAAATCCCGGGACAGGGGACCTACGAGCAGTACTTC.

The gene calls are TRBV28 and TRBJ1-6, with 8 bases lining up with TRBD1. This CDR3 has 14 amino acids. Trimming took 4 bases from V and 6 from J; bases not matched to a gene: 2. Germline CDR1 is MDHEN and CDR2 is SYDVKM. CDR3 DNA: TGTGCCAGCAGTTGGACAGGGTTTAATTCACCCCTCCACTTT. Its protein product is CASSWTGFNSPLHF.

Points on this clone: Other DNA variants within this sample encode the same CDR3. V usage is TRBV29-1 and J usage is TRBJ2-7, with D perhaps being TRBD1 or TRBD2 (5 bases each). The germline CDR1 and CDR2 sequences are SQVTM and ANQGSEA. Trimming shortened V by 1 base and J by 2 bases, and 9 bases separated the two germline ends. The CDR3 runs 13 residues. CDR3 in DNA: TGCAGCGTTGAAGGGGGACCACCCTACGAGCAGTACTTC. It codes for CSVEGGPPYEQYF.

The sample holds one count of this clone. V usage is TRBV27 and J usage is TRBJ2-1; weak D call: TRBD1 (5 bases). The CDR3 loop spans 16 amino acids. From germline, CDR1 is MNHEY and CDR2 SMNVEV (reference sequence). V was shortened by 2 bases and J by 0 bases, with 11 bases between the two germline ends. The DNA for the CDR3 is TGTGCCAGCAGTTTAGGGCAGGGCACCTCCTACAATGAGCAGTTCTTC. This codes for CASSLGQGTSYNEQFF.

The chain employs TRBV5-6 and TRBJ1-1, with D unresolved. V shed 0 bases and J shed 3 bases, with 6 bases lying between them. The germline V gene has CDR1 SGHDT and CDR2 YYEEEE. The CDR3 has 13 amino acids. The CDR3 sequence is CASSLVADTEAFF. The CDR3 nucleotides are TGTGCCAGCAGCTTGGTGGCAGACACTGAAGCTTTCTTT.